This passage covers 8 T cell receptor beta chains from one sample sequenced in a study of T cell repertoires and Cas9 in healthy adults. Sequencing used immunoSEQ multiplex PCR; TCRdb keeps in-frame clones, though not all of them. The sample has tens of thousands of clones, about 88% seen once. Input material: CD4+ effector T cells (CD127+, CD25-, CD137-, CD154-) from PBMCs; culture status not recorded. Receptors were obtained from a human donor in good health.

CDR3 nucleotides: TGTGCCAGCAGTTACTCGAATGGTCTTGGCACTGAAGCTTTCTTT. It translates to CASSYSNGLGTEAFF. V gene TRBV6-6 combines with J gene TRBJ1-1; D is unclear. CDR1 and CDR2 (germline): MNHNY, SVGAGI (reference sequence). Trimming cost V 0 bases and J 4 bases, with 12 bases left between them. The CDR3 length is 15 residues.

This clone was detected once. The rearrangement uses TRBV2 and TRBJ2-2; 11 positions match TRBD1. There are 15 residues in the CDR3. V trimming: 3 bases; J trimming: 5 bases; junction bases outside the gene matches: 2. The germline CDR1 and CDR2 sequences are SNHLY and FYNNEI. The CDR3: CASSEGQGGTGELFF. The CDR3 DNA reads as TGTGCCAGCAGTGAGGGACAGGGGGGAACCGGGGAGCTGTTTTTT.

The V and J genes are TRBV9 and TRBJ2-2, with D unresolved. The V and J ends lost 0 bases and 8 bases respectively, with 14 bases between them. The CDR3 loop spans 15 amino acids. Germline values: CDR1 SGDLS, CDR2 YYNGEE. CDR3 coding DNA: TGTGCCAGCAGCGTAGATTTCGAGGTTTTTGGGGAGCTGTTTTTT. It is translated as CASSVDFEVFGELFF.

The J gene is TRBJ1-5, the V gene TRBV2, with D unresolved. The V gene's germline CDR1 is SNHLY and CDR2 FYNNEI. CDR3 length: 15 amino acids. The ends were cut back, 2 bases at V and 4 bases at J, with 12 bases in the middle. CDR3 sequence reads: CASSEREVGNQPQHF. The CDR3 bases are TGTGCCAGCAGTGAACGGGAAGTTGGTAATCAGCCCCAGCATTTT.

The chain employs TRBV27 and TRBJ1-2, with 7 bases that match TRBD1. The germline CDR1 and CDR2 sequences are MNHEY and SMNVEV (reference sequence). V lost 6 bases to trimming and J lost 4 bases; unmatched junction nucleotides: 11. The CDR3 extends over 15 amino acids. The CDR3 protein is CASRSSLTGAYGYTF. The CDR3 region has the DNA TGTGCCAGCAGGTCGTCCTTAACAGGGGCCTATGGCTACACCTTC.

V and J are TRBV19 and TRBJ2-5; 7 nucleotides match TRBD2. The J call is in doubt because the DNA end fits TRBJ2-7 better. This CDR3 contains 18 residues. CDR1 is LNHDA, CDR2 SQIVND, per germline (reference sequence). As DNA, the CDR3 is TGTGCCAGTAGTATAATCCCCTGGGCCGGGGGGAGCTCCTACGAGCAGTACTTC. Its protein is CASSIIPWAGGSSYEQYF.

The rearrangement links TRBV6-1 to TRBJ2-7; D is unresolved. The V end was cut by 9 bases, the J end by 5 bases, with 14 bases between. The CDR3 is 12 amino acids. Germline-derived CDR1 and CDR2 are MNHNS and SASEGT. The DNA of the CDR3 is TGTGCCAGTTGGGAACCGTGGGACGAGCAGTACTTC. It specifies CASWEPWDEQYF.

The chain is built from TRBV6-1 and TRBJ2-5; no definite D call. The J call is in doubt because the DNA end fits TRBJ2-7 better. CDR1 and CDR2 (germline): MNHNS, SASEGT. The CDR3 length is 13 residues. The CDR3 nucleotides are TGTGCCAGCAGTGAAAACTTACTCTACGAGCAGTACTTC. It translates to CASSENLLYEQYF.